This TCR beta chain was found in a study of beta chain features in type 1 diabetes. V was clipped by 3 bases and J by 4 bases; unmatched bases: 2. This CDR3 spans 13 amino acids. The V gene's germline CDR1 is SGHDT and CDR2 YYEEEE. As every portion of the isolated RNA was reverse transcribed, the sequencing read expressed TCRB transcripts. Assay: immunoSEQ multiplex PCR; the TCRdb copy retains only in-frame clones and omits some. The sample holds about 150,000 clones, approximately 7.8% seen once. This clone has more than one count but fewer than ten. No antigen is known for it. The study, taken as a whole, reports: For Type 1 diabetes patients, all four CD4+ subsets carried TCRB CDR3s that were moderately but significantly shorter. Insertions were fewer and deletions more numerous at VDJ junctions in type 1 diabetes patients.

This chain uses TRBV5-6 with TRBJ1-2; 8 bases fit TRBD1. Specimen: central memory CD4+ T cells from blood. The receptor's source is a woman in her 40s with type 1 diabetes. CDR3 in amino acids: CASSSGQGYGYTF. DNA of the CDR3: TGTGCCAGCAGCTCAGGACAGGGCTATGGCTACACCTTC.